This T cell receptor (beta chain) was captured by sequencing in a study of shared clonotypes between healthy human individuals. General study points: Larger estimated richness was generally recorded for naive subsets relative to memory subsets.

The donor population consisted of healthy HIV-negative adults with no recent acute infections or vaccinations. It was into CD45RA+ naive and CD45RA-negative memory subsets that the CD4+ cells were split. As regards this clone: Its antigen remains unknown.

Clones were sequenced by immunoSEQ multiplex PCR, and TCRdb holds only the in-frame ones, with some missing. Found here are about 1.5 million clones, under 99% of them singletons; the top ten hold approximately 0.45%. The specimen sequenced was naive CD4+ T cells sorted from blood. As for subset: CD45RA+ positively selected. The source is a man under 40 in good health.

CDR3 coding DNA: TGCAGCGTTAAGGGACTAGCGCTAAGCACAGATACGCAGTATTTT. This codes for CSVKGLALSTDTQYF. This chain connects TRBV29-1 to TRBJ2-3, with TRBD2 identical over 10 bases. V shed 5 bases, J shed 0 bases, and the junction held 5 bases outside the gene matches. Germline lookup yields CDR1 SQVTM and CDR2 ANQGSEA. The CDR3 consists of 15 residues.